Sequencing of this T cell receptor beta chain was carried out in a study of brain metastases from non-small cell lung cancer. Germline lookup yields CDR1 DFQATT and CDR2 SNEGSKA (reference sequence). After removal of 3 bases from V and 7 bases from J, the junction contained 12 bases not matched to a gene. This CDR3 spans 14 amino acids. TCRdb's copy holds only in-frame clones and misses some; the assay was immunoSEQ multiplex PCR. Of fewer than 2,500 clones listed, about 90% are singletons. The rearrangement uses TRBV20-1 and TRBJ2-7; TRBD2 aligns across 7 bases. The material sequenced was primary lung tumor tissue. The origin of this receptor is a donor aged 40 or over with non-small cell lung cancer. CDR3 bases: TGCAGTGCTAGTGTGTGGGAGGGTTCGGGTGAGCAGTACTTC. This sequence encodes CSASVWEGSGEQYF.